Listed below are T cell receptor beta chains from one sample, sequenced in a study of T cell repertoires in cytomegalovirus infection. MiXCR was run by TCRdb on the reads, yielding one entry per CDR3 protein. This table has 550,000 to 700,000 distinct CDR3 sequences, 40% appearing once. For these receptors, no antigen is known. The material sequenced was cultured PBMCs, taken from culture after CMV antigen stimulation. The receptors were sampled from a human donor in good health (CMV status not recorded). Some clones in this sample may be carry-over from other donors' samples. The conserved cysteine and the conserved F or W are not part of the CDR3 here. D genes are given only for firm matches. Size is omitted from some rows. Given values are once, few, many or a class for expanded clones.

TRBJ1-1,.,TRBV29-1,.,SVDPGGDTEAF
TRBJ2-5,few,TRBV6-2/TRBV6-3,.,ASKTGRHEETQY
TRBJ2-7,few,TRBV29-1,TRBD1,SVDGQGASYEQY
TRBJ2-7,.,TRBV6-8,TRBD1,ASSAGLSGTGGFHEQY
TRBJ1-5,.,TRBV20-1,.,SAGPNQPQH
TRBJ2-1,.,TRBV5-4,TRBD1,ASSSPGTAFNEQF
TRBJ2-7,.,TRBV19,TRBD1,ASSIIRTGRYEQY
TRBJ1-5,many,TRBV7-2,TRBD1,ASSLNPSGSRGAQH
TRBJ1-5,.,TRBV18,TRBD1,ASSPGTGFQPQH
TRBJ1-1,few,TRBV18,.,ASSPVREVGTEAF
TRBJ1-2,.,TRBV11-2,.,ASSFGREGYT
TRBJ2-5,.,TRBV29-1,TRBD1,SVPRDREAQETQY
TRBJ1-2,few,TRBV11-2,TRBD1,ASSRLAGGGNYGYT
TRBJ2-5,once,TRBV7-6,.,ASSLDSSPETQY
TRBJ1-2,.,TRBV27,TRBD1,ASSPRQGRGGYT
TRBJ1-1,.,TRBV12-3/TRBV12-4,.,ASSPLAGAAF
TRBJ2-3,few,TRBV4-3,.,ASSQAGAGSGDTQY
TRBJ2-2,.,TRBV10-3,TRBD2,AISESSLAGSPNTGELF
TRBJ1-5,.,TRBV18,.,ASSPSGVSNQPQH
TRBJ2-3,.,TRBV20-1,TRBD2,SAVRGGADTQY
TRBJ1-4,.,TRBV7-9,.,ASSLEGTPWEKLF
TRBJ1-2,.,TRBV2,.,ASSEDLGNKRT
TRBJ2-3,.,TRBV2,.,ASSGDTAASGTDTQY
TRBJ2-5,.,TRBV6-1,TRBD2,ARGTSLNRGETQY
TRBJ1-2,.,TRBV7-2,.,ASSLGHYGYT
TRBJ2-3,few,TRBV12-3/TRBV12-4,TRBD2,ASTPWGSGHQDTQY
TRBJ2-7,.,TRBV7-9,.,ASSLANFPYEQY
TRBJ1-1,.,TRBV5-1,.,ASTRGGWGEAF
TRBJ1-1,.,TRBV10-3,TRBD1,ATLPQGLNTEAF
TRBJ2-5,.,TRBV11-2,.,ASARGWVSETQY
TRBJ1-4,.,TRBV28,.,ASGRGFEKLF
TRBJ2-7,few,TRBV6-2/TRBV6-3,TRBD2,ASSRPGASGGSSYEQY
TRBJ2-7,few,TRBV6-6,.,ASSYLGVQGYEQY
TRBJ1-5,.,TRBV10-2,TRBD1,ASAMGRAGGQPQH
TRBJ2-5,.,TRBV20-1,.,SALRGWTLKETQY
TRBJ2-2,.,TRBV5-4,TRBD1,ASSARDRGNTGELF
TRBJ1-1,.,TRBV12-3/TRBV12-4,.,ASKTWGRPNTEAF
TRBJ2-7,few,TRBV2,.,ASMRGGSGYEQY
TRBJ2-1,.,TRBV28,TRBD1,ASSPGDSNVEQF
TRBJ1-5,.,TRBV7-2,.,ASSFTGEQPQH
TRBJ1-5,few,TRBV15,.,ATSRVGSGNQPQH
TRBJ2-7,few,TRBV7-2,.,ASSLGFRLGEQY
TRBJ2-3,few,TRBV11-2,TRBD2,ASSLGLAGTPPY
TRBJ2-5,few,TRBV7-2,.,ASSLALGQEETQY
TRBJ2-2,.,TRBV7-2,TRBD1,ASSLETGVNTGELF
TRBJ1-5,.,TRBV5-1,TRBD1,ASSFPDRGNNQPQH
TRBJ2-3,.,TRBV2,TRBD1,ASRMGQGAGDTQY
TRBJ2-7,few,TRBV18,.,ASSPGVPGWNYEQY
TRBJ1-4,few,TRBV7-2,TRBD1,ASSPTTGYEKLF
TRBJ1-1,.,TRBV7-8,TRBD1,ASSFPGGQSTEAF
TRBJ1-1,.,TRBV6-5,.,ASSETVLDTEAF
TRBJ2-2,few,TRBV7-2,.,ASSPRTGFAGELF
TRBJ2-2,.,TRBV19,TRBD2,ASRISGGPTTGELF
TRBJ1-1,once,TRBV28,.,ASISQGGALNTEAF
TRBJ2-5,few,TRBV19,.,ASSINSDGAWETQY